The 21 T cell receptor beta chains in this list originate from one sample, sequenced in a study of T cells in localized non-small cell lung cancer. Method: immunoSEQ multiplex PCR; TCRdb's copy keeps in-frame clones and lacks some. The top ten hold around 1.8% of the sample, which has under 150,000 clones, roughly 90% seen once. The specimen comprised peripheral blood, sampled before any cancer treatment. These receptor sequences come from a female donor at least 60 years old with stage I lung adenocarcinoma.

The chain has TRBV11-3 and TRBJ2-3, with D possibly TRBD1 on 6 matching bases. This CDR3 comprises 14 residues. Germline V lookup: CDR1 SGHNT, CDR2 YENEEA. V was cut by 1 base and J by 5 bases, with 10 bases left in between. DNA for the CDR3: TGTGCCAGCAGCTTAGGGACAGTCAGAGATACGCAGTATTTT. Translated, it gives CASSLGTVRDTQYF. Filled out from reference TRBV11-3 and TRBJ2-3, the complete variable domain reads EAGVVQSPRYKIIEKKQPVAFWCNPISGHNTLYWYLQNLGQGPELLIRYENEEAVDDSQLPKDRFSAERLKGVDSTLKIQPAELGDSAVYLCASSLGTVRDTQYFGPGTRLTVL.

This CDR3 reads CASSAEGFVNTEAFF. The CDR3 nucleotides read TGTGCCAGCAGTGCGGAGGGATTTGTGAACACTGAAGCTTTCTTT. The chain combines TRBV6-1 with TRBJ1-1; D is unresolved. V was pared by 4 bases and J by 0 bases, with 12 bases between. Germline CDR1 is MNHNS and CDR2 is SASEGT. The CDR3 covers 15 residues.

CDR3 coding DNA: TGCGCCAGCAGTACCCGGGACAAACAAGAGACCCAGTACTTC. Amino acids: CASSTRDKQETQYF. This rearrangement joins TRBV10-1 to TRBJ2-5; TRBD1 is a possible D gene (6 bases). The CDR3 contains 14 residues. The V and J ends lost 5 bases and 2 bases respectively, with 12 bases between them. Germline V gene sequence: CDR1 WNHNN, CDR2 SYGVQD (reference sequence).

This clone occurred once. The rearrangement links TRBV20-1 to TRBJ1-4; D gene uncertain. Germline V gene lookup returns CDR1 DFQATT and CDR2 SNEGSKA (reference sequence). This CDR3 is 9 amino acids long. V lost 7 bases, J lost 7 bases, and 4 bases lay in between. CDR3 sequence reads: CSGREKLFF. CDR3 coding DNA: TGCAGTGGTCGTGAAAAACTGTTTTTT.

The chain employs TRBV30 and TRBJ1-6; D not resolved. Germline V gene sequence: CDR1 GTSNPN, CDR2 SVGIG (reference sequence). V was trimmed by 0 bases and J by 0 bases, leaving 12 bases between them. The CDR3 sequence is 17 residues long. This CDR3 reads CAWSVEGKSSYNSPLHF. The CDR3 DNA follows: TGTGCCTGGAGTGTTGAAGGAAAAAGCTCCTATAATTCACCCCTCCACTTT.

The V and J genes are TRBV6-1 and TRBJ1-4; D gene ambiguous. Germline CDR1 and CDR2: MNHNS and SASEGT. V was shortened by 7 bases and J by 0 bases, with 12 bases between the two germline ends. The CDR3 contains 15 residues. The chain's CDR3 is CASKASRATNEKLFF. Written as DNA, the CDR3 is TGTGCCAGCAAGGCCTCCCGGGCAACTAATGAAAAACTGTTTTTT.

CDR3 DNA sequence: TGTGCCAGCAGTGCGGATACTTTAGCGGGAGGGGGGAATGAGCAGTTCTTC. It encodes CASSADTLAGGGNEQFF. The V call is TRBV6-4, the J call TRBJ2-1, with 11 bases matching TRBD2. This CDR3 is built from 17 residues. J lost 7 bases, V lost 4 bases, and 12 bases had no gene match. The germline V gene has CDR1 MRHNA and CDR2 SNTAGT.

The V and J genes are TRBV5-1 and TRBJ2-7; 11 nucleotides agree with TRBD1. V shed 2 bases, J shed 6 bases, and the junction held 7 bases outside the gene matches. The CDR3 runs 15 residues. Germline values: CDR1 SGHRS, CDR2 YFSETQ. Here the CDR3 reads CASSLRTGGASEQYF. In DNA, the CDR3 is TGCGCCAGCAGCTTAAGGACAGGGGGCGCGTCCGAGCAGTACTTC.

The chain couples TRBV19 to TRBJ1-1, with no clear D. This CDR3 contains 13 residues. V shed 3 bases and J shed 4 bases, with 9 bases lying between them. The V gene's germline CDR1 is LNHDA and CDR2 SQIVND (reference sequence). This CDR3 reads CASSMWVSTEAFF. The CDR3 nucleotides are TGTGCCAGTAGTATGTGGGTGAGCACTGAAGCTTTCTTT.

CDR3 in DNA: TGTGCCAGCAGCCAAGAACTAGCGGGAGGGCTGTATGAGCAGTTCTTC. This gives the protein CASSQELAGGLYEQFF. The chain has TRBV4-2 and TRBJ2-1, with 13 nucleotides matching TRBD2. J lost 8 bases, V lost 0 bases, and 4 bases had no gene match. Per the germline V gene, CDR1 is LGHNA and CDR2 is YNFKEQ. CDR3 length: 16 amino acids.

This clone was observed a handful of times. The chain combines TRBV30 with TRBJ1-5; a possible D gene is TRBD1 (5 bases). Germline-derived CDR1 and CDR2 are GTSNPN and SVGIG (reference sequence). Trimming removed 4 bases at V and 0 bases at J, with 10 bases between. CDR3 length: 14 residues. The CDR3 sequence is CAWTSGDSNQPQHF. CDR3 DNA sequence: TGTGCCTGGACCTCGGGGGATAGCAATCAGCCCCAGCATTTT.

V is TRBV4-2 and J is TRBJ2-1; perhaps TRBD1 as D (6 bases). Germline loops: CDR1 LGHNA, CDR2 YNFKEQ. The V end was cut by 1 base, the J end by 6 bases, with 10 bases between. This CDR3 contains 14 residues. The CDR3 DNA reads TGTGCCAGCAGCCAAGTCAGGGGATCCAATGAGCAGTTCTTC. It yields the protein CASSQVRGSNEQFF.

As for this clone: A read error may produce the germline difference seen at one junction end. J is TRBJ2-1 and V is TRBV15; TRBD1 matches 9 bases. Germline-derived CDR1 and CDR2 are LNHNV and YYDKDF (reference sequence). CDR3 size: 17 residues. CDR3 sequence (DNA): TGTGCCACCAGCGGAGAAAAGGGACAGGGCCCTTACAATGAGCAGTTCTTC. Its translation: CATSGEKGQGPYNEQFF.

This clone came up once. The chain carries TRBV11-2 and TRBJ2-2; D tentatively fits TRBD1 or TRBD2 (6 bases each). Germline CDR1 SGHAT, CDR2 FQNNGV. The CDR3 has 14 residues. Trimming cost V 11 bases and J 2 bases, with 15 bases left between them. In DNA form, the CDR3 reads TGTGCCGGGGGGCGGCTAAAAAACACCGGGGAGCTGTTTTTT. This gives the protein CAGGRLKNTGELFF.

The chain employs TRBV28 and TRBJ1-5; D uncertain. From germline, CDR1 is MDHEN and CDR2 SYDVKM. Trimming stripped 6 bases from V and 9 bases from J, with 18 bases between. The CDR3 is made up of 14 amino acids. In DNA, the CDR3 is TGTGCCAGCAGGGCCAGTACTCCTGAGGGGCCCCAGCATTTT. Translating gives CASRASTPEGPQHF.

Here the CDR3 reads CASSLKGAPTF. The CDR3 DNA follows: TGTGCCAGCAGCTTAAAGGGGGCGCCCACCTTC. The V call is TRBV11-3, the J call TRBJ1-2, with TRBD1 identical over 7 bases. Germline trimming cut 2 bases from V and 13 bases from J; bases unmatched to any gene: 4. Germline V CDR1 and CDR2: SGHNT, YENEEA. This CDR3 is built from 11 residues.

This sequence joins TRBV7-9 and TRBJ2-7, with no clear D. V was cut by 5 bases and J by 4 bases, with 9 bases left in between. The germline V gene encodes CDR1 SEHNR and CDR2 FQNEAQ (reference sequence). The CDR3 extends over 12 amino acids. The CDR3 is CASSAQGYEQYF. The CDR3 coding sequence is TGTGCCAGCAGCGCCCAAGGGTACGAGCAGTACTTC. Supplemented by reference TRBV7-9 and TRBJ2-7, the full variable domain reads DTGVSQNPRHKITKRGQNVTFRCDPISEHNRLYWYRQTLGQGPEFLTYFQNEAQLEKSRLLSDRFSAERPKGSFSTLEIQRTEQGDSAMYLCASSAQGYEQYFGPGTRLTVT.

The V and J genes are TRBV12-5 and TRBJ1-2, with TRBD1 as a possible D gene (6 bases). The CDR3 is 15 residues long. The V gene's germline CDR1 is LGHNT and CDR2 FRNRAP. V lost 1 base, J lost 4 bases, and 13 bases lay in between. CDR3 region: CASGLEAGAVYGYTF. CDR3 DNA: TGTGCTAGTGGTTTGGAGGCAGGGGCCGTCTATGGCTACACCTTC.

This sequence joins TRBV11-3 and TRBJ2-3; D call uncertain. The length of the CDR3 is 11 residues. Germline V gene sequence: CDR1 SGHNT, CDR2 YENEEA. Deletions cut 10 bases from V and 5 bases from J, with 10 bases between. The CDR3 DNA is TGTGCCACCAGTCTGGAAGATACGCAGTATTTT. Translated, it gives CATSLEDTQYF. Complete variable domain (other parts from reference TRBV11-3 and TRBJ2-3): EAGVVQSPRYKIIEKKQPVAFWCNPISGHNTLYWYLQNLGQGPELLIRYENEEAVDDSQLPKDRFSAERLKGVDSTLKIQPAELGDSAVYLCATSLEDTQYFGPGTRLTVL.

The chain links TRBV28 to TRBJ2-4, with D possibly being TRBD2 (6 bases). The CDR3 totals 16 residues. Germline CDR1 MDHEN, CDR2 SYDVKM. V lost 5 bases, J lost 1 base, and 15 bases lay in between. CDR3 sequence (DNA): TGTGCCAGCAGTCCTGGCGGGAAGGAGGCCAAAAACATTCAGTACTTC. It specifies CASSPGGKEAKNIQYF. The full variable domain, its missing parts supplied by reference TRBV28 and TRBJ2-4, is DVKVTQSSRYLVKRTGEKVFLECVQDMDHENMFWYRQDPGLGLRLIYFSYDVKMKEKGDIPEGYSVSREKKERFSLILESASTNQTSMYLCASSPGGKEAKNIQYFGAGTRLSVL.

The rearrangement uses TRBV7-8 and TRBJ2-7; perhaps TRBD1 as D (6 bases). Germline CDR1 reads SGHVS; CDR2 reads FQNEAQ. The CDR3 spans 14 residues. The germline V and J ends were trimmed by 4 bases and 3 bases, with 13 bases remaining between them. DNA of the CDR3: TGTGCCAGCAGCTCCCGGGACAAAAGCTACGAGCAGTACTTC. It encodes CASSSRDKSYEQYF.